Listed below are T cell receptor beta chains from one sample, sequenced in a study of T cell repertoires in cytomegalovirus infection. TCRdb used MiXCR to reprocess the reads, holding one entry per CDR3 protein. The sample lists more than 400,000 distinct CDR3 sequences; 26% were seen once. Sequenced sample: PBMCs. The receptors shown here come from a human donor in good health (CMV status not recorded). Some clones in this sample may be carry-over from other donors' samples. The CDR3 runs from the conserved cysteine through the conserved F or W. A D gene is named only where the DNA matches it firmly. Some rows mark clone size as missing; the rest say once, few, many or name a class of expanded clone.

clone size: few
D gene: NA
J gene: TRBJ2-3
V gene: TRBV11-2
CDR3 protein: CASSPGLSSDTQYF
CDR3 DNA: TGTGCCAGCAGCCCGGGACTTAGCTCAGATACGCAGTATTTT

clone size: once
D gene: TRBD1
J gene: TRBJ1-5
V gene: TRBV29-1
CDR3 protein: CSVASGTGEVGNQPQHF
CDR3 DNA: TGCAGCGTCGCTTCCGGGACAGGGGAAGTGGGCAATCAGCCCCAGCATTTT

clone size: NA
D gene: NA
J gene: TRBJ1-5
V gene: TRBV6-5
CDR3 protein: CASSYAGGPQHF
CDR3 DNA: TGTGCCAGCAGTTACGCCGGAGGGCCCCAGCATTTT

clone size: few
D gene: TRBD1
J gene: TRBJ1-5
V gene: TRBV12-3/TRBV12-4
CDR3 protein: CASSSGYRGYNQPQHF
CDR3 DNA: TGTGCCAGCAGTTCTGGTTACAGGGGGTACAATCAGCCCCAGCATTTT

clone size: few
D gene: NA
J gene: TRBJ2-3
V gene: TRBV11-2
CDR3 protein: CASSQADNTDTQYF
CDR3 DNA: TGTGCCAGCAGCCAAGCAGACAACACAGATACGCAGTATTTT

clone size: NA
D gene: NA
J gene: TRBJ2-1
V gene: TRBV7-8
CDR3 protein: CASSPFSGSYNEQFF
CDR3 DNA: TGTGCCAGCAGCCCCTTCTCTGGCTCCTACAATGAGCAGTTCTTC

clone size: NA
D gene: TRBD2
J gene: TRBJ2-7
V gene: TRBV20-1
CDR3 protein: CSARDAGGVYEQYF
CDR3 DNA: TGCAGTGCTAGAGATGCGGGAGGAGTGTACGAGCAGTACTTC

clone size: NA
D gene: TRBD2
J gene: TRBJ2-1
V gene: TRBV20-1
CDR3 protein: CSARDRSGRLNEQFF
CDR3 DNA: TGCAGTGCTAGAGATCGCAGCGGGAGGCTCAATGAGCAGTTCTTC

clone size: few
D gene: NA
J gene: TRBJ1-5
V gene: TRBV9
CDR3 protein: CASREQGQINQPQHF
CDR3 DNA: TGTGCCAGCAGAGAACAAGGACAGATCAATCAGCCCCAGCATTTT

clone size: few
D gene: TRBD2
J gene: TRBJ2-7
V gene: TRBV7-3
CDR3 protein: CASSLQAGERREQYF
CDR3 DNA: TGTGCCAGCAGCTTGCAGGCGGGAGAGCGTCGCGAGCAGTACTTC

clone size: NA
D gene: NA
J gene: TRBJ2-3
V gene: TRBV30
CDR3 protein: CAFYRQHTDTQYF
CDR3 DNA: TGTGCCTTTTACAGACAGCACACAGATACGCAGTATTTT

clone size: NA
D gene: NA
J gene: TRBJ2-2
V gene: TRBV27
CDR3 protein: CASSLRQTTGELFF
CDR3 DNA: TGTGCCAGCAGTTTACGACAGACCACCGGGGAGCTGTTTTTT

clone size: once
D gene: TRBD1
J gene: TRBJ2-2
V gene: TRBV5-1
CDR3 protein: CASTPRQGAGELFF
CDR3 DNA: TGCGCCAGCACCCCCAGACAGGGGGCCGGGGAGCTGTTTTTT

clone size: NA
D gene: TRBD2
J gene: TRBJ2-2
V gene: TRBV5-4
CDR3 protein: CASSQTSGSSRELFF
CDR3 DNA: TGTGCCAGCAGCCAAACTAGCGGGAGTTCTAGGGAGCTGTTTTTT

clone size: few
D gene: NA
J gene: TRBJ2-4
V gene: TRBV19
CDR3 protein: CASTTQQLAKNIQYF
CDR3 DNA: TGTGCCAGTACCACCCAGCAGCTAGCCAAAAACATTCAGTACTTC

clone size: many
D gene: NA
J gene: TRBJ2-7
V gene: TRBV28
CDR3 protein: CASSLPPYEQYF
CDR3 DNA: TGTGCCAGCAGCCTTCCCCCCTACGAGCAGTACTTC

clone size: NA
D gene: NA
J gene: TRBJ1-4
V gene: TRBV2
CDR3 protein: CASTVGSYEKLFF
CDR3 DNA: TGTGCCAGCACAGTCGGGTCGTATGAAAAACTGTTTTTT

clone size: few
D gene: NA
J gene: TRBJ2-5
V gene: TRBV7-9
CDR3 protein: CASSPKTGRQETQYF
CDR3 DNA: TGTGCCAGCAGCCCAAAGACAGGAAGACAAGAGACCCAGTACTTC

clone size: few
D gene: TRBD1
J gene: TRBJ2-7
V gene: TRBV20-1
CDR3 protein: CSARTGVGEQYF
CDR3 DNA: TGCAGTGCTCGGACAGGGGTGGGCGAGCAGTACTTC

clone size: many
D gene: TRBD2
J gene: TRBJ2-5
V gene: TRBV7-6
CDR3 protein: CASSPRTSGKGETQYF
CDR3 DNA: TGTGCCAGCAGCCCGAGGACTAGCGGAAAGGGAGAGACCCAGTACTTC

clone size: NA
D gene: NA
J gene: TRBJ2-4
V gene: TRBV11-2
CDR3 protein: CASSLGIGGFRENIQYF
CDR3 DNA: TGTGCCAGCAGCTTAGGAATAGGGGGATTCCGGGAAAACATTCAGTACTTC

clone size: few
D gene: NA
J gene: TRBJ2-7
V gene: TRBV6-2/TRBV6-3
CDR3 protein: CASSYLAGWLGEQYF
CDR3 DNA: TGTGCCAGCAGTTACTTGGCGGGATGGCTCGGGGAGCAGTACTTC

clone size: NA
D gene: NA
J gene: TRBJ2-3
V gene: TRBV6-8
CDR3 protein: CASSYSIAGSTDTQYF
CDR3 DNA: TGTGCCAGCAGTTACTCGATTGCGGGCAGCACAGATACGCAGTATTTT

clone size: NA
D gene: NA
J gene: TRBJ2-6
V gene: TRBV18
CDR3 protein: CASSAPQGSRANVLTF
CDR3 DNA: TGTGCCAGCTCAGCGCCACAGGGTTCCCGGGCCAACGTCCTGACTTTC

clone size: NA
D gene: TRBD2
J gene: TRBJ2-1
V gene: TRBV24-1
CDR3 protein: CATSARTSGRGEQFF
CDR3 DNA: TGTGCCACCAGTGCCCGGACTAGCGGGAGGGGTGAGCAGTTCTTC

clone size: few
D gene: TRBD1
J gene: TRBJ1-2
V gene: TRBV6-2/TRBV6-3
CDR3 protein: CASDRGLNYGYTF
CDR3 DNA: TGTGCCAGCGACAGGGGTTTGAACTATGGCTACACCTTC

clone size: NA
D gene: NA
J gene: TRBJ1-2
V gene: TRBV28
CDR3 protein: CASSLLGPGAYGYTF
CDR3 DNA: TGTGCCAGCAGCCTCCTAGGACCGGGGGCCTATGGCTACACCTTC

clone size: few
D gene: NA
J gene: TRBJ1-3
V gene: TRBV7-2
CDR3 protein: CASSLRGENTIYF
CDR3 DNA: TGTGCCAGCAGCTTAAGGGGCGAGAACACCATATATTTT

clone size: many
D gene: TRBD1
J gene: TRBJ1-1
V gene: TRBV7-8
CDR3 protein: CASSSLGQGGIEAFF
CDR3 DNA: TGTGCCAGCAGCTCGCTGGGGCAGGGGGGGATTGAAGCTTTCTTT

clone size: few
D gene: NA
J gene: TRBJ1-2
V gene: TRBV7-8
CDR3 protein: CASSLGLQGPANYGYTF
CDR3 DNA: TGTGCCAGCAGCTTAGGCCTGCAGGGGCCAGCTAACTATGGCTACACCTTC

clone size: NA
D gene: NA
J gene: TRBJ2-2
V gene: TRBV29-1
CDR3 protein: CSVVGAGELFF
CDR3 DNA: TGCAGCGTTGTTGGGGCCGGGGAGCTGTTTTTT

clone size: few
D gene: NA
J gene: TRBJ1-2
V gene: TRBV5-4
CDR3 protein: CASSPDFDRLYGYTF
CDR3 DNA: TGTGCCAGCAGCCCCGACTTCGACAGGCTCTATGGCTACACCTTC

clone size: NA
D gene: NA
J gene: TRBJ2-7
V gene: TRBV12-3/TRBV12-4
CDR3 protein: CASSLLESSYEQYF
CDR3 DNA: TGTGCCAGCAGTTTATTAGAGAGCTCCTACGAGCAGTACTTC

clone size: NA
D gene: NA
J gene: TRBJ1-4
V gene: TRBV19
CDR3 protein: CASSIGTTLGEKLFF
CDR3 DNA: TGTGCCAGTAGTATCGGGACCACTCTGGGCGAAAAACTGTTTTTT

clone size: NA
D gene: NA
J gene: TRBJ1-2
V gene: TRBV10-3
CDR3 protein: CAITPDTDYGYTF
CDR3 DNA: TGTGCCATCACCCCGGACACGGATTATGGCTACACCTTC

clone size: NA
D gene: NA
J gene: TRBJ1-6
V gene: TRBV9
CDR3 protein: CASRGDRFYNSPLHF
CDR3 DNA: TGTGCCAGCAGAGGAGACAGGTTCTATAATTCACCCCTCCACTTT

clone size: NA
D gene: TRBD1
J gene: TRBJ1-2
V gene: TRBV29-1
CDR3 protein: CSVDPRGDYGYTF
CDR3 DNA: TGCAGCGTTGACCCCAGGGGGGACTATGGCTACACCTTC

clone size: few
D gene: NA
J gene: TRBJ1-6
V gene: TRBV23-1
CDR3 protein: CASSQQGNNSPLHF
CDR3 DNA: TGCGCCAGCAGTCAGCAGGGAAATAATTCACCCCTCCACTTT

clone size: NA
D gene: NA
J gene: TRBJ2-3
V gene: TRBV19
CDR3 protein: CASSMGDTQYF
CDR3 DNA: TGTGCCAGTAGTATGGGGGATACGCAGTATTTT

clone size: few
D gene: NA
J gene: TRBJ1-1
V gene: TRBV18
CDR3 protein: CASSGPRGRGAFF
CDR3 DNA: TGTGCCAGCTCAGGACCCAGGGGTCGTGGAGCTTTCTTT

clone size: few
D gene: NA
J gene: TRBJ2-7
V gene: TRBV6-2/TRBV6-3
CDR3 protein: CASSPGQGIEQYF
CDR3 DNA: TGTGCCAGCAGTCCAGGGCAAGGAATCGAGCAGTACTTC

clone size: NA
D gene: TRBD2
J gene: TRBJ2-2
V gene: TRBV4-1
CDR3 protein: CASSQGRVGKVSGELFF
CDR3 DNA: TGTGCCAGCAGCCAAGGGAGGGTAGGAAAAGTTTCCGGGGAGCTGTTTTTT

clone size: NA
D gene: TRBD2
J gene: TRBJ2-1
V gene: TRBV28
CDR3 protein: CASSDASGKNNEQFF
CDR3 DNA: TGTGCCAGCAGCGATGCTAGCGGGAAAAACAATGAGCAGTTCTTC

clone size: NA
D gene: NA
J gene: TRBJ2-2
V gene: TRBV5-1
CDR3 protein: CASSYPDPANTGELFF
CDR3 DNA: TGCGCCAGCAGCTACCCGGACCCCGCGAACACCGGGGAGCTGTTTTTT

clone size: NA
D gene: NA
J gene: TRBJ1-1
V gene: TRBV19
CDR3 protein: CASSMAQVHGEAFF
CDR3 DNA: TGTGCCAGTAGTATGGCCCAGGTACACGGTGAAGCTTTCTTT

clone size: many
D gene: TRBD2
J gene: TRBJ2-7
V gene: TRBV6-2/TRBV6-3
CDR3 protein: CASSPLAGVSEQYF
CDR3 DNA: TGTGCCAGCAGTCCTCTAGCGGGAGTAAGCGAGCAGTACTTC

clone size: few
D gene: NA
J gene: TRBJ1-3
V gene: TRBV6-5
CDR3 protein: CASSPQTSGNTIYF
CDR3 DNA: TGTGCCAGCAGTCCTCAGACCTCTGGAAACACCATATATTTT

clone size: NA
D gene: NA
J gene: TRBJ1-1
V gene: TRBV27
CDR3 protein: CASSLSRLNGAFF
CDR3 DNA: TGTGCCAGCAGTTTATCTCGGCTGAACGGAGCTTTCTTT